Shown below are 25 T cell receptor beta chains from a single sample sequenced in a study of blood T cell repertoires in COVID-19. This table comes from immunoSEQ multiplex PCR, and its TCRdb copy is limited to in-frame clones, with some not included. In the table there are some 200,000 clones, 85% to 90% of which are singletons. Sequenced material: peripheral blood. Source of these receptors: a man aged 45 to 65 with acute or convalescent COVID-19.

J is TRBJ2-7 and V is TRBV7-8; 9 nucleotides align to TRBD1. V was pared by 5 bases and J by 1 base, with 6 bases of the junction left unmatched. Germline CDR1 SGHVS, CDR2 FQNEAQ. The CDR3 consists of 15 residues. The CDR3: CASSRDRDRSYEQYF. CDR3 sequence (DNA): TGTGCCAGCAGCCGGGACAGGGACCGGTCCTACGAGCAGTACTTC.

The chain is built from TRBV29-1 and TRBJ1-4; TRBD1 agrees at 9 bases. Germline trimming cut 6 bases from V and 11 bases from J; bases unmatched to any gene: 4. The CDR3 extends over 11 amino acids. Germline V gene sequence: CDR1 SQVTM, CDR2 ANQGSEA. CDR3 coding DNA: TGCAGCGTAGCCGGGACAGGGAAACTGTTTTTT. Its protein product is CSVAGTGKLFF.

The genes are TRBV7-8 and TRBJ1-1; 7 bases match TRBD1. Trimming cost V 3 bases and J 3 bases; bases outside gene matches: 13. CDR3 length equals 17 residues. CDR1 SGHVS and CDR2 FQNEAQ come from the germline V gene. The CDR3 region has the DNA TGTGCCAGCAGCTTCCCTGACAGGGTTGGTTTAGACACTGAAGCTTTCTTT. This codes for CASSFPDRVGLDTEAFF. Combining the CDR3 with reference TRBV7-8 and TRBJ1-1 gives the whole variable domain GAGVSQSPRYKVAKRGQDVALRCDPISGHVSLFWYQQALGQGPEFLTYFQNEAQLDKSGLPSDRFFAERPEGSVSTLKIQRTQQEDSAVYLCASSFPDRVGLDTEAFFGQGTRLTVV.

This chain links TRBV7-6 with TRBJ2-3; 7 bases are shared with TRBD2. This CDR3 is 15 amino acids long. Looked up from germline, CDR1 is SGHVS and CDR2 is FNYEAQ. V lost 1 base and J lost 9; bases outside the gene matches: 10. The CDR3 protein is CASSLGEGEVGTQYF. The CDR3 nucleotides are TGTGCCAGCAGCTTAGGGGAGGGCGAAGTGGGGACGCAGTATTTT.

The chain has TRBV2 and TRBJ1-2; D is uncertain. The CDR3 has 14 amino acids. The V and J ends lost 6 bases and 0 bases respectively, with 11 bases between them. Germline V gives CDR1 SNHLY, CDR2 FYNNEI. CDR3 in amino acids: CASSVRDSNYGYTF. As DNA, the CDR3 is TGTGCCAGCAGCGTCCGGGATTCTAACTATGGCTACACCTTC.

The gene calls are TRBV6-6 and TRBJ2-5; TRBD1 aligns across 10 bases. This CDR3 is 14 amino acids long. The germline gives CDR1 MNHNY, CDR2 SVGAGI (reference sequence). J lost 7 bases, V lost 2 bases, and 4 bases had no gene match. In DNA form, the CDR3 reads TGTGCCAGCAGTTACGACAGGGGGCGAGGGACCCAGTACTTC. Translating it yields CASSYDRGRGTQYF.

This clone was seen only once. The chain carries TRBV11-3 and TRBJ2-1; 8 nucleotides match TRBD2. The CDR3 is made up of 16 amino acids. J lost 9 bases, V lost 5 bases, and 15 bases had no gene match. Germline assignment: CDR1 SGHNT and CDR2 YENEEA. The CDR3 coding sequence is TGTGCCAGCAGCCCATCCGCGGTCGGGGGGGTGGGTGAGCAGTTCTTC. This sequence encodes CASSPSAVGGVGEQFF.

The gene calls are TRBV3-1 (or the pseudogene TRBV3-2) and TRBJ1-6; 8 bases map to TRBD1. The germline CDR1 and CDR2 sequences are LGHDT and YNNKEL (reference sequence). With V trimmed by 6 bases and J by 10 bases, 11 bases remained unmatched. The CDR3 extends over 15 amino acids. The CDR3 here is CASRVGQGVRSPLHF. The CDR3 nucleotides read TGTGCCAGCAGGGTCGGACAGGGAGTAAGGTCACCCCTCCACTTT.

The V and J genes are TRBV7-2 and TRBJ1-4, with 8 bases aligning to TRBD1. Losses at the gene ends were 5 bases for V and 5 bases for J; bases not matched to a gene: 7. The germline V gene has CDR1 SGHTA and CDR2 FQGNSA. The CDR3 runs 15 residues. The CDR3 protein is CASSPRTGTNEKLFF. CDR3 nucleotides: TGTGCCAGCAGCCCCAGGACAGGGACGAATGAAAAACTGTTTTTT.

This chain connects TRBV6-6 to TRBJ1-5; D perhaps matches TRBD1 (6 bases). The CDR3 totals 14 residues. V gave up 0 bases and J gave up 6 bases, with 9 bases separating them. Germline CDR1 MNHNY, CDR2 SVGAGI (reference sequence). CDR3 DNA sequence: TGTGCCAGCAGTTACTCTACAGGGAGTCAGCCCCAGCATTTT. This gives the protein CASSYSTGSQPQHF.

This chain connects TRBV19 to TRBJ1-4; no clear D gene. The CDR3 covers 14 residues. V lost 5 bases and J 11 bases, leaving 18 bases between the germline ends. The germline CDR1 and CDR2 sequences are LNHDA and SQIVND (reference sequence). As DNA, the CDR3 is TGTGCCAGTAGTGACGGGAACCACTTGTTGAAACTGTTTTTT. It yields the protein CASSDGNHLLKLFF. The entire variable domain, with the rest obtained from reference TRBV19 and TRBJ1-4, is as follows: DGGITQSPKYLFRKEGQNVTLSCEQNLNHDAMYWYRQDPGQGLRLIYYSQIVNDFQKGDIAEGYSVSREKKESFPLTVTSAQKNPTAFYLCASSDGNHLLKLFFGSGTQLSVL.

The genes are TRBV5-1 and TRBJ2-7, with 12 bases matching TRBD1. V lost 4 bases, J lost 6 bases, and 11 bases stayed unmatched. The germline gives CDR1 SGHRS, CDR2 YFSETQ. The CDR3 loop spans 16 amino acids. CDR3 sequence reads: CASSKNPGQGAGEQYF. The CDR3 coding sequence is TGCGCCAGCAGCAAAAACCCGGGACAGGGGGCCGGCGAGCAGTACTTC. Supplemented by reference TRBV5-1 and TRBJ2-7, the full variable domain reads KAGVTQTPRYLIKTRGQQVTLSCSPISGHRSVSWYQQTPGQGLQFLFEYFSETQRNKGNFPGRFSGRQFSNSRSEMNVSTLELGDSALYLCASSKNPGQGAGEQYFGPGTRLTVT.

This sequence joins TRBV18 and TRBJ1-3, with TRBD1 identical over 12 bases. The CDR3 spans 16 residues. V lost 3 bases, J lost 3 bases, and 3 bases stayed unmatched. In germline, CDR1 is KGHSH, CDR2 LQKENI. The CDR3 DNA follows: TGTGCCAGCTCACCCGGGACAGGGGGCTATGGAAACACCATATATTTT. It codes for CASSPGTGGYGNTIYF.

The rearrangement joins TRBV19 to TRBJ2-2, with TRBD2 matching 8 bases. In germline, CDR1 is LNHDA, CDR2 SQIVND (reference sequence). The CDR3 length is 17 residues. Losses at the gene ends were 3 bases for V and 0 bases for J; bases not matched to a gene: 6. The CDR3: CASSMWNSGANTGELFF. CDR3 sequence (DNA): TGTGCCAGTAGTATGTGGAATAGCGGGGCGAACACCGGGGAGCTGTTTTTT.

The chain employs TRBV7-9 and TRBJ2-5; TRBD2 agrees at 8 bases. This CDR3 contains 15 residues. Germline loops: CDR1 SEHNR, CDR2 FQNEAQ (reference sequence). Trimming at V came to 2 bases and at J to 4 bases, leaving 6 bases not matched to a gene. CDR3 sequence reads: CASSLLTGGRETQYF. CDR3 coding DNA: TGTGCCAGCAGCTTATTAACGGGGGGGCGAGAGACCCAGTACTTC.

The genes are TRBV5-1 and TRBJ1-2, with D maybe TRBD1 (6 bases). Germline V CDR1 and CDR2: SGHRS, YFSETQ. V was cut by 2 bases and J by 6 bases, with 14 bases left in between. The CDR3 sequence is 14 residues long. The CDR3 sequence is CASSFTGMVNGYTF. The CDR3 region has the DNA TGCGCCAGCAGCTTTACAGGGATGGTAAATGGCTACACCTTC.

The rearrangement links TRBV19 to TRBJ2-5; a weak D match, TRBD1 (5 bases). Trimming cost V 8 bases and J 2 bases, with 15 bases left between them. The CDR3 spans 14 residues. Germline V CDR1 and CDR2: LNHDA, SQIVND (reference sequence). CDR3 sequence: CASSLQGPQETQYF. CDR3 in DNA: TGTGCCAGTTCTCTTCAGGGTCCTCAAGAGACCCAGTACTTC.

CDR3 protein: CASSDPPGYGYTF. Here the CDR3 DNA reads TGTGCCAGCAGTGACCCGCCCGGGTATGGCTACACCTTC. The chain has TRBV2 and TRBJ1-2; D is ambiguous. Germline assignment: CDR1 SNHLY and CDR2 FYNNEI. V dropped 3 bases and J dropped 5 bases, with 10 bases sitting between them. This CDR3 is built from 13 residues. Based on the CDR3 plus reference TRBV2 and TRBJ1-2, the full variable domain is EPEVTQTPSHQVTQMGQEVILRCVPISNHLYFYWYRQILGQKVEFLVSFYNNEISEKSEIFDDQFSVERPDGSNFTLKIRSTKLEDSAMYFCASSDPPGYGYTFGSGTRLTVV.

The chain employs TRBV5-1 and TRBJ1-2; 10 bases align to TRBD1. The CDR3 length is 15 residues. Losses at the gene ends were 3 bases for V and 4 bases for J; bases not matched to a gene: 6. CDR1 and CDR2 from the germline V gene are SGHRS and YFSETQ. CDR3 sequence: CASSWGTGESYGYTF. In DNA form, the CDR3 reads TGCGCCAGCAGCTGGGGGACAGGGGAGAGCTATGGCTACACCTTC.

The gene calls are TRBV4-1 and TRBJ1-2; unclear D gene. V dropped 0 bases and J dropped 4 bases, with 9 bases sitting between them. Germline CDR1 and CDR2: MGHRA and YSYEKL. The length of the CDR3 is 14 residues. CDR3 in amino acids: CASSQDAGPYGYTF. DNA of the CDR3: TGCGCCAGCAGCCAAGATGCAGGCCCCTATGGCTACACCTTC.

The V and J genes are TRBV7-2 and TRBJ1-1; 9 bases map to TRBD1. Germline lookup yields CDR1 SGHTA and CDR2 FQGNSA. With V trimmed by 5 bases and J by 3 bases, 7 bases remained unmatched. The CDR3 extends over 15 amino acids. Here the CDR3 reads CASSPGGTGYTEAFF. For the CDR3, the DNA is TGTGCCAGCAGCCCCGGGGGGACAGGGTACACTGAAGCTTTCTTT.

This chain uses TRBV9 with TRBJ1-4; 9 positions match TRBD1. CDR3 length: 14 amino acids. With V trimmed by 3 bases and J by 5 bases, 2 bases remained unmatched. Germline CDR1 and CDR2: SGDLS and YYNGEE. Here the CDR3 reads CASSGQGVNEKLFF. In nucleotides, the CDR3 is TGTGCCAGCAGCGGACAGGGGGTAAATGAAAAACTGTTTTTT. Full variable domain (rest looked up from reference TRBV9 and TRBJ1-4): DSGVTQTPKHLITATGQRVTLRCSPRSGDLSVYWYQQSLDQGLQFLIQYYNGEERAKGNILERFSAQQFPDLHSELNLSSLELGDSALYFCASSGQGVNEKLFFGSGTQLSVL.

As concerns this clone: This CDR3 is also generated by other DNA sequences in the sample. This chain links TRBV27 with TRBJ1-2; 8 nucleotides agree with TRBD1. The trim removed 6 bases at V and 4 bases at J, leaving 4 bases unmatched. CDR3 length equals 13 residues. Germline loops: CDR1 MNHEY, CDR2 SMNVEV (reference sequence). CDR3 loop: CASRRTGSYGYTF. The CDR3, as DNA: TGTGCCAGCAGAAGGACAGGGAGCTATGGCTACACCTTC.

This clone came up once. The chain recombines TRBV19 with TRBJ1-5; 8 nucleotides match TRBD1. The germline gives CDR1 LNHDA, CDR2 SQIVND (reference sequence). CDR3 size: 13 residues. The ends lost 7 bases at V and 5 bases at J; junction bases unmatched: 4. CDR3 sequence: CASTGQGYQPQHF. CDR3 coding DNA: TGTGCCAGTACCGGACAGGGCTATCAGCCCCAGCATTTT. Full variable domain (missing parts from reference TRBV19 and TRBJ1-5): DGGITQSPKYLFRKEGQNVTLSCEQNLNHDAMYWYRQDPGQGLRLIYYSQIVNDFQKGDIAEGYSVSREKKESFPLTVTSAQKNPTAFYLCASTGQGYQPQHFGDGTRLSIL.

The chain's CDR3 is CAWSTTPGTQYF. The CDR3 region has the DNA TGTGCCTGGAGCACCACCCCAGGTACGCAGTATTTT. V gene TRBV30 combines with J gene TRBJ2-3; D is ambiguous. The CDR3 consists of 12 residues. Germline-derived CDR1 and CDR2 are GTSNPN and SVGIG (reference sequence). V was clipped by 3 bases and J by 8 bases, with 12 bases between them.